The T cell receptor beta chain described here comes from a study of Graves' ophthalmopathy and Graves' hyperthyroidism. General observations from the study: The model predicted progression of ophthalmopathy with a sensitivity of roughly 65%, and its specificity was about 72%. Blood shared most expanded thyroid clonotypes above 0.001 frequency.

Scientists amplified the TCR beta CDR3 regions from RNA transcripts. The authors performed first-round RT-PCR with HTBI primers and then a second-round multiplex PCR. TCRdb reprocessed the multiplex PCR reads via MiXCR and lists one record per CDR3 protein. The data contain about 1.2 million distinct CDR3 sequences, approximately 35% of them singletons. Germline values: CDR1 SNHLY, CDR2 FYNNEI. The CDR3 length is 15 residues. Trimming at V came to 7 bases and at J to 7 bases, leaving 15 bases not matched to a gene. Among the hyperthyroidism patients, all were newly diagnosed, aged 18 to 65, with under 2 months' duration. Orbital computed tomography, thyroid ultrasound, TRAb, serum thyroxine and clinical symptoms formed the basis of diagnosis. This clonotype has only a few counts. What it binds is not known.

V is TRBV2 and J is TRBJ2-7; 8 bases align to TRBD2. This TCR was sampled from an adult man with Graves' hyperthyroidism. The sample taken for sequencing was peripheral blood or thyroid tissue (not recorded which). CDR3 sequence (DNA): TGTGCCAGCACCCACCCCGGGAGGGGGGCGGGTGAGCAGTACTTC. It translates to CASTHPGRGAGEQYF. The full variable domain, with the rest looked up from reference TRBV2 and TRBJ2-7, is EPEVTQTPSHQVTQMGQEVILRCVPISNHLYFYWYRQILGQKVEFLVSFYNNEISEKSEIFDDQFSVERPDGSNFTLKIRSTKLEDSAMYFCASTHPGRGAGEQYFGPGTRLTVT.